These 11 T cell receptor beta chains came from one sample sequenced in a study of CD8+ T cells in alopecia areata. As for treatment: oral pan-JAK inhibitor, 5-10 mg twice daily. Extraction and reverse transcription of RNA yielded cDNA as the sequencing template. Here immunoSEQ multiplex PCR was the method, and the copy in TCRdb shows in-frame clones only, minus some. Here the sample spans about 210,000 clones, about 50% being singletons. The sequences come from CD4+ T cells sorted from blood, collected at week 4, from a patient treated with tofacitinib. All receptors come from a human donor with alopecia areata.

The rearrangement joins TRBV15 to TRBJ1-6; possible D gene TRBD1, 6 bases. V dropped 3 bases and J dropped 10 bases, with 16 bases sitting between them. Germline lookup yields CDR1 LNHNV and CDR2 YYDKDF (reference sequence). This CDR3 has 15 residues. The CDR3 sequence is CATSSLTGGGSPLHF. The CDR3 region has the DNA TGTGCCACCAGCAGCCTGACCGGAGGGGGGTCACCCCTCCACTTT.

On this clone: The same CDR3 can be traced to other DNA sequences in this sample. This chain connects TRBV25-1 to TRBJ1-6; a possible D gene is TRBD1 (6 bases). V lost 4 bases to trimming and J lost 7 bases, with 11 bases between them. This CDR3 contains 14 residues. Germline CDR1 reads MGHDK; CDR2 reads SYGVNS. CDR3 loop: CASSADSKNSPLHF. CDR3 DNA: TGTGCCAGCAGTGCGGACAGCAAAAATTCACCCCTCCACTTT.

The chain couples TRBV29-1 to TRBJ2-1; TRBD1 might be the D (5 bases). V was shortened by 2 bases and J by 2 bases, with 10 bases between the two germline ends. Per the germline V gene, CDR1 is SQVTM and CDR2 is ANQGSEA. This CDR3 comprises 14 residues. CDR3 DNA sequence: TGCAGCGTTGAAAGGGGTCCCCCCTACAATGAGCAGTTCTTC. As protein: CSVERGPPYNEQFF.

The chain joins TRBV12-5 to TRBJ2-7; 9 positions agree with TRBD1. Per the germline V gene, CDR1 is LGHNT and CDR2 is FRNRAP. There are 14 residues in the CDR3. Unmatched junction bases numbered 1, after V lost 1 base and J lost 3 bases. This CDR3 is CASGLGTGVYEQYF. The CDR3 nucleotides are TGTGCTAGTGGTTTGGGGACAGGGGTCTACGAGCAGTACTTC. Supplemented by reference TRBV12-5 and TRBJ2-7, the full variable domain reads DARVTQTPRHKVTEMGQEVTMRCQPILGHNTVFWYRQTMMQGLELLAYFRNRAPLDDSGMPKDRFSAEMPDATLATLKIQPSEPRDSAVYFCASGLGTGVYEQYFGPGTRLTVT.

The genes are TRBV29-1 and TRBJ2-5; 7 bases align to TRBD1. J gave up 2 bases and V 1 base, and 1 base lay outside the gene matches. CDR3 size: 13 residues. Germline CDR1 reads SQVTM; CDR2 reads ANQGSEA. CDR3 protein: CSVEGTGQETQYF. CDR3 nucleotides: TGCAGCGTTGAAGGGACAGGTCAAGAGACCCAGTACTTC.

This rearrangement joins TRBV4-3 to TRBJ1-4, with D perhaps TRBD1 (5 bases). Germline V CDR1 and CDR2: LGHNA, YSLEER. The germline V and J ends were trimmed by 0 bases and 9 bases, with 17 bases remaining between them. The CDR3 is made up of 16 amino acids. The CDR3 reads CASSQDWAGRIKKLFF. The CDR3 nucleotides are TGCGCCAGCAGCCAAGATTGGGCAGGGAGGATTAAAAAACTGTTTTTT.

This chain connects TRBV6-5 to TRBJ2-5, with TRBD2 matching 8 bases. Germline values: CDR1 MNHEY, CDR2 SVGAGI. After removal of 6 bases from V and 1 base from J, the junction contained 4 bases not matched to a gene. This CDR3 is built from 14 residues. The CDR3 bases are TGTGCCAGCAGCGCGGGGGGTCTCCAAGAGACCCAGTACTTC. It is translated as CASSAGGLQETQYF.

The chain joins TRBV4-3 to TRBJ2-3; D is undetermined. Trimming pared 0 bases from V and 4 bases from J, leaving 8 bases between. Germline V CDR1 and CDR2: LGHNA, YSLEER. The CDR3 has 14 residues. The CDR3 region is CASSQDPRSDTQYF. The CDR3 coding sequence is TGCGCCAGCAGCCAAGATCCCCGGTCAGATACGCAGTATTTT.

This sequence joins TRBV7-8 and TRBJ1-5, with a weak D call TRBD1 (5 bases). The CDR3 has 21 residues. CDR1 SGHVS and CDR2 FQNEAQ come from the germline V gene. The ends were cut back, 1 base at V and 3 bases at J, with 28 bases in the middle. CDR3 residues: CASSLGQPSRLVSRHNQPQHF. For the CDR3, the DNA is TGTGCCAGCAGCTTAGGACAGCCTTCAAGATTGGTATCAAGACACAATCAGCCCCAGCATTTT.

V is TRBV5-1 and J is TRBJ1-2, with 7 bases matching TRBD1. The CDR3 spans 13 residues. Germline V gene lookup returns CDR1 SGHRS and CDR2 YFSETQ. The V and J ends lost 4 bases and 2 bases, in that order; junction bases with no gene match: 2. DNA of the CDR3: TGCGCCAGCAGCGGGGGACAGAACTATGGCTACACCTTC. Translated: CASSGGQNYGYTF.

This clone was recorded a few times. The CDR3 reads CAISDGLESEQFF. The DNA for the CDR3 is TGTGCCATCAGTGATGGACTAGAGAGTGAGCAGTTCTTC. V is TRBV10-3 and J is TRBJ2-1; 7 positions agree with TRBD2. The CDR3 runs to 13 residues. Germline CDR1 ENHRY, CDR2 SYGVKD. V lost 3 bases and J lost 9; bases outside the gene matches: 5.